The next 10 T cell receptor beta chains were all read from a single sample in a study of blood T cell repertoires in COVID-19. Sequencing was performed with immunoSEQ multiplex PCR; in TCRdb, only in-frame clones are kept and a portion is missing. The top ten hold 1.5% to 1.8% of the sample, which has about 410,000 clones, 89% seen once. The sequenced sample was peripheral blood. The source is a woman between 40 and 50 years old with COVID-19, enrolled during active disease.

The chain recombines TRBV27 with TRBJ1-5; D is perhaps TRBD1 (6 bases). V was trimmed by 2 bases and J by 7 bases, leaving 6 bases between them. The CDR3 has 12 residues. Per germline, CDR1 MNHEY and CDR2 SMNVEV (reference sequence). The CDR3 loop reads CASSLRGQPQHF. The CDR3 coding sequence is TGTGCCAGCAGTTTAAGGGGGCAGCCCCAGCATTTT.

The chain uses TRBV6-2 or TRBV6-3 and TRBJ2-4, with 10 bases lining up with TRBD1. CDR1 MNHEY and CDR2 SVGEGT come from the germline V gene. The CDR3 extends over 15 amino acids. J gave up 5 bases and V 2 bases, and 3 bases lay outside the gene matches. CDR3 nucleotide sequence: TGTGCCAGCAGTTACCGGACAGGGGGAGAAAACATTCAGTACTTC. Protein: CASSYRTGGENIQYF.

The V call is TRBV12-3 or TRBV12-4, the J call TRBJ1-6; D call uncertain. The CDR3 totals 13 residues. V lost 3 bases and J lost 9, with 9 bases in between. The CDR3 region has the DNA TGTGCCAGCAGTTTTTGGCTCCTTTCACCCCTCCACTTT. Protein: CASSFWLLSPLHF.

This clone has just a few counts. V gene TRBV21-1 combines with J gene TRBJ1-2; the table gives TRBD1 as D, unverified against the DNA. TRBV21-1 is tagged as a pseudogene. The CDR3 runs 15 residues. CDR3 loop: CASSKALWDREGYTF. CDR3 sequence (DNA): TGTGCCAGCAGCAAAGCGCTTTGGGACAGGGAGGGCTACACCTTC.

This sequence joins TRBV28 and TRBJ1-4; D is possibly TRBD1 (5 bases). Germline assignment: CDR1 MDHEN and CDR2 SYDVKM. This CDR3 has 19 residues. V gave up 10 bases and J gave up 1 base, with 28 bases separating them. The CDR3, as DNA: TGTGCCACCAAGGGCTCGGGGATCCCTTGGGGGGGAACTAATGAAAAACTGTTTTTT. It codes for CATKGSGIPWGGTNEKLFF. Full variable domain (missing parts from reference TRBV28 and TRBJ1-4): DVKVTQSSRYLVKRTGEKVFLECVQDMDHENMFWYRQDPGLGLRLIYFSYDVKMKEKGDIPEGYSVSREKKERFSLILESASTNQTSMYLCATKGSGIPWGGTNEKLFFGSGTQLSVL.

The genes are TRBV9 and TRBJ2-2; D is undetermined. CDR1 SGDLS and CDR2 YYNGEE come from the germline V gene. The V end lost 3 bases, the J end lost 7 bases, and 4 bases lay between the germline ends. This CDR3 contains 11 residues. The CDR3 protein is CASSGGGELFF. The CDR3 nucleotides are TGTGCCAGCAGCGGAGGCGGGGAGCTGTTTTTT.

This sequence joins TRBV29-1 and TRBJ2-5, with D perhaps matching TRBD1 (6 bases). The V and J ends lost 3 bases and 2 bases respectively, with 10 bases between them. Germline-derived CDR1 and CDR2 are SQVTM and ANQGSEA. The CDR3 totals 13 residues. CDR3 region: CSVETGQQETQYF. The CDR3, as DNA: TGCAGCGTTGAGACGGGACAACAAGAGACCCAGTACTTC.

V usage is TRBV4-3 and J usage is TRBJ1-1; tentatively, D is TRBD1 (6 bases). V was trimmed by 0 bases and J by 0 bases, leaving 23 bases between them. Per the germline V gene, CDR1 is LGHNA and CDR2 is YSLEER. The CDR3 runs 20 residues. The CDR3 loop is CASSQENARTAAFLNTEAFF. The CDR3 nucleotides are TGCGCCAGCAGCCAAGAGAACGCCCGGACAGCCGCATTCCTGAACACTGAAGCTTTCTTT.

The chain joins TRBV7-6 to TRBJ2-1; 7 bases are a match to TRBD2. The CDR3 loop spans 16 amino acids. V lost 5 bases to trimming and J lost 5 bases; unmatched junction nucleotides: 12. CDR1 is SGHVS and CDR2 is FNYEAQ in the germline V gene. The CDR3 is CASSPRGSPSHNEQFF. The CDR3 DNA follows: TGTGCCAGCAGCCCGCGGGGGAGCCCCAGCCACAATGAGCAGTTCTTC. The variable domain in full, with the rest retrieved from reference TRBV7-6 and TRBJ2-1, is GAGVSQSPRYKVTKRGQDVALRCDPISGHVSLYWYRQALGQGPEFLTYFNYEAQQDKSGLPNDRFSAERPEGSISTLTIQRTEQRDSAMYRCASSPRGSPSHNEQFFGPGTRLTVL.

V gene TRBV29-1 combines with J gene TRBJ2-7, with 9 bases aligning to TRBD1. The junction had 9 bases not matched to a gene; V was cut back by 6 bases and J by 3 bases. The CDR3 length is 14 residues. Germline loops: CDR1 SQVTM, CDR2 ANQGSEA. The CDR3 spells CSVSGTGSIYEQYF. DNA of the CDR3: TGCAGCGTCTCCGGGACAGGGTCTATCTACGAGCAGTACTTC.